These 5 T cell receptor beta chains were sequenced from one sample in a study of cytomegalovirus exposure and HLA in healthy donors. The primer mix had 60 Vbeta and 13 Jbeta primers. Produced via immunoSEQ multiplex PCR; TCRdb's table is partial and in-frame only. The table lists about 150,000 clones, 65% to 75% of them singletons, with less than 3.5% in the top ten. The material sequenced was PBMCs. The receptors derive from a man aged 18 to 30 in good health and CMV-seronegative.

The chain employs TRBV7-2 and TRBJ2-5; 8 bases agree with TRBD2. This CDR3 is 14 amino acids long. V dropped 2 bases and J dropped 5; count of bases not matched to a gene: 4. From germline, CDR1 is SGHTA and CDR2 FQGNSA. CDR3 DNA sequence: TGTGCCAGCAGCTTACAAGCGGGGGAGGAGACCCAGTACTTC. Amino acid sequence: CASSLQAGEETQYF.

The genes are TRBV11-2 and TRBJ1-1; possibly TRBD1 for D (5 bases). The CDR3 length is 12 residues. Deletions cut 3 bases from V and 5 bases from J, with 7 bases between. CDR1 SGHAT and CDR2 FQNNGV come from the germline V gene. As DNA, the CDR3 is TGTGCCAGCAGCTTTCAGGGTACTGAAGCTTTCTTT. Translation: CASSFQGTEAFF. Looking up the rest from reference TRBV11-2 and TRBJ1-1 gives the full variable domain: EAGVAQSPRYKIIEKRQSVAFWCNPISGHATLYWYQQILGQGPKLLIQFQNNGVVDDSQLPKDRFSAERLKGVDSTLKIQPAKLEDSAVYLCASSFQGTEAFFGQGTRLTVV.

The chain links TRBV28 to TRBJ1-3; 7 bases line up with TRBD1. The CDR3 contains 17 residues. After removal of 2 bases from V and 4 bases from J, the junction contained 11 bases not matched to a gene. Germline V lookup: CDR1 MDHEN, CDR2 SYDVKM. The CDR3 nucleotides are TGTGCCAGCAGTTTAGGGACAGCGGCTTGGGGAGGAAACACCATATATTTT. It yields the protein CASSLGTAAWGGNTIYF.

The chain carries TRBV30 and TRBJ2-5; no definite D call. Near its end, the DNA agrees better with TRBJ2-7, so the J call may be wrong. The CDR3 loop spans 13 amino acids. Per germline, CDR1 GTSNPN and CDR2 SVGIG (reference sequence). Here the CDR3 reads CAWSVAVWHEQYF. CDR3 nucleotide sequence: TGTGCCTGGAGTGTTGCGGTCTGGCACGAGCAGTACTTC.

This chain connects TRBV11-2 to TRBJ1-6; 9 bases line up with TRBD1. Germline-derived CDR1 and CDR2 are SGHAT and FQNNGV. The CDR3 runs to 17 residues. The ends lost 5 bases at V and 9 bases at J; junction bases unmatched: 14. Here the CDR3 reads CASSTPEPGTGSSPLHF. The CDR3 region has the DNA TGTGCCAGCAGCACTCCAGAGCCCGGGACAGGGAGTTCACCCCTCCACTTT. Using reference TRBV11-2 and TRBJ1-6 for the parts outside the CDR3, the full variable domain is EAGVAQSPRYKIIEKRQSVAFWCNPISGHATLYWYQQILGQGPKLLIQFQNNGVVDDSQLPKDRFSAERLKGVDSTLKIQPAKLEDSAVYLCASSTPEPGTGSSPLHFGNGTRLTVT.